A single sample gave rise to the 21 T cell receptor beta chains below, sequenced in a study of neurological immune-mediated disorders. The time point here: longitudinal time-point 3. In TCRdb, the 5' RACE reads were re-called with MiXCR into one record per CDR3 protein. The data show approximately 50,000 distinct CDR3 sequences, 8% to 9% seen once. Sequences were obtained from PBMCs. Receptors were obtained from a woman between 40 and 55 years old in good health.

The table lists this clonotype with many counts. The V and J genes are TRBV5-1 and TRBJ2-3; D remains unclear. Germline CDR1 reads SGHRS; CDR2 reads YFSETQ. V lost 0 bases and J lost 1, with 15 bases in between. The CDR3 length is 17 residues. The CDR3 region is CASSLALTTARTDTQYF. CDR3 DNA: TGCGCCAGCAGCTTGGCCCTCACGACGGCCCGCACAGATACGCAGTATTTT.

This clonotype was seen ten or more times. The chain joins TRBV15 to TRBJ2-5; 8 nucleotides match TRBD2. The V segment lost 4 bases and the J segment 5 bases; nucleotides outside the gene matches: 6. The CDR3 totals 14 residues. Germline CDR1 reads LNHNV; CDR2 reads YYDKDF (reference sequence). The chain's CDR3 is CATSTRGGPETQYF. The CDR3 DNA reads TGTGCCACCAGCACCCGGGGGGGGCCGGAGACCCAGTACTTC.

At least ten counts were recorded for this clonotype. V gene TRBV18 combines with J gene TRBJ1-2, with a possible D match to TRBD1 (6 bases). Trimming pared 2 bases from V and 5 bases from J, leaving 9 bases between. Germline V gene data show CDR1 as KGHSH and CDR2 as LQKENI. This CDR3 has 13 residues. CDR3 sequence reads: CASSPARGYGYTF. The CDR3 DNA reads TGTGCCAGCTCACCAGCCAGGGGTTATGGCTACACCTTC.

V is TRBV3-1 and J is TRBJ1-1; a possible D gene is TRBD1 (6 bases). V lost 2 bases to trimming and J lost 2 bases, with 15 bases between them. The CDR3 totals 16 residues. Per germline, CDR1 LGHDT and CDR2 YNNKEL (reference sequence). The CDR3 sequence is CASSQSIGGENTEAFF. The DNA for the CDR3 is TGTGCCAGCAGCCAAAGTATTGGGGGCGAAAACACTGAAGCTTTCTTT.

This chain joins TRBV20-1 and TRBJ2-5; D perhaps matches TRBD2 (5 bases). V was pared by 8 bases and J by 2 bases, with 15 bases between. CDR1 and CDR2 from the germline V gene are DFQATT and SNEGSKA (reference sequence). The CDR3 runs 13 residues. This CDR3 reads CSTPRGLQETQYF. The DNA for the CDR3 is TGCAGTACTCCCCGCGGGCTACAAGAGACCCAGTACTTC.

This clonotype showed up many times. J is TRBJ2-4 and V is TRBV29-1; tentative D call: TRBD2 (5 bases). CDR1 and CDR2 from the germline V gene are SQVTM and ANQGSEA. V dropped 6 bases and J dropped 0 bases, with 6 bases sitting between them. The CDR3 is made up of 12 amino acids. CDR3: CSVGIAKNIQYF. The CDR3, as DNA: TGCAGCGTCGGGATAGCCAAAAACATTCAGTACTTC.

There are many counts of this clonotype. This CDR3 reads CASSLSRENTEAFF. Here the CDR3 DNA reads TGCGCCAGCAGCTTAAGTCGGGAGAACACTGAAGCTTTCTTT. V usage is TRBV5-1 and J usage is TRBJ1-1, with D unclear. V lost 2 bases and J 1 base, leaving 9 bases between the germline ends. Per germline, CDR1 SGHRS and CDR2 YFSETQ. The length of the CDR3 is 14 residues.

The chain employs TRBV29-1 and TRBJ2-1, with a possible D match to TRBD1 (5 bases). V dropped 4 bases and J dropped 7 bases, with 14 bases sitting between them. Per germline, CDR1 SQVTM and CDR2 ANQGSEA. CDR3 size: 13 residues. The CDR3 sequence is CSVGDGHGNEQFF. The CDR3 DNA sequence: TGCAGCGTTGGGGATGGACACGGAAATGAGCAGTTCTTC.

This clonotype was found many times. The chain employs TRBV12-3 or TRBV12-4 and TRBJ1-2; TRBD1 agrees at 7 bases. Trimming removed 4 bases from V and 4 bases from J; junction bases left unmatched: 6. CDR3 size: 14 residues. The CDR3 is CASSSRDSRYGYTF. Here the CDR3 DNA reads TGTGCCAGCAGTTCAAGGGACAGCCGCTATGGCTACACCTTC.

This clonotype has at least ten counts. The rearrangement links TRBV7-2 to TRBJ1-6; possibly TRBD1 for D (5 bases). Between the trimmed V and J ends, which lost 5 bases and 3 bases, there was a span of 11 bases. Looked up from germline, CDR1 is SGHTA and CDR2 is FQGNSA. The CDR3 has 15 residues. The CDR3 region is CASSAGQGYNSPLHF. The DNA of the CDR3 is TGTGCCAGCAGCGCGGGCCAGGGCTATAATTCACCCCTCCACTTT.

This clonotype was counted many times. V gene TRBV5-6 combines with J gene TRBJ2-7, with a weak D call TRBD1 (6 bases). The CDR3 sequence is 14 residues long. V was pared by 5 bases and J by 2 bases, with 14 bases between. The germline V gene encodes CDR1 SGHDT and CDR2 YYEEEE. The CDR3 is CASRSRGRTYEQYF. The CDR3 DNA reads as TGTGCCAGCAGGTCCAGGGGACGTACCTACGAGCAGTACTTC.

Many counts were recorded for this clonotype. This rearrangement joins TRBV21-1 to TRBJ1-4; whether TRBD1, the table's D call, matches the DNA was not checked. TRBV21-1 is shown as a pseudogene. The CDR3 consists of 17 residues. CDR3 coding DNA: TGTGCCAGCAGCAAAGTATACAGGGTGATGTTGAGTGAAAAACTGTTTTTT. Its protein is CASSKVYRVMLSEKLFF.

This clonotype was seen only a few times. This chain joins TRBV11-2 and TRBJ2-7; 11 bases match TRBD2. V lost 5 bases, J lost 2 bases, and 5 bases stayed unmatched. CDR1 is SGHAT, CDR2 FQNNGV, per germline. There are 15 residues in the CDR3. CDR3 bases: TGTGCCAGCAGCCCCGGGACTAGCGGAGCCTACGAGCAGTACTTC. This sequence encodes CASSPGTSGAYEQYF.

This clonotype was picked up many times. CDR3 sequence: CASSLIAAGNYEQYF. CDR3 coding DNA: TGTGCCAGCAGCTTAATTGCAGCGGGGAACTACGAGCAGTACTTC. The chain employs TRBV7-2 and TRBJ2-7, with 7 bases aligning to TRBD2. This CDR3 is built from 15 residues. Germline CDR1 and CDR2: SGHTA and FQGNSA. The trim removed 2 bases at V and 3 bases at J, leaving 7 bases unmatched.

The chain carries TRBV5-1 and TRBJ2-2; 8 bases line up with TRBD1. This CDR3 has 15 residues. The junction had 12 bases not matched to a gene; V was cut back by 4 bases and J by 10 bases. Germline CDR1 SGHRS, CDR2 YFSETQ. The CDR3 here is CASSMGQENTKELFF. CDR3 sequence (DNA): TGCGCCAGCAGCATGGGACAGGAGAACACCAAGGAGCTGTTTTTT.

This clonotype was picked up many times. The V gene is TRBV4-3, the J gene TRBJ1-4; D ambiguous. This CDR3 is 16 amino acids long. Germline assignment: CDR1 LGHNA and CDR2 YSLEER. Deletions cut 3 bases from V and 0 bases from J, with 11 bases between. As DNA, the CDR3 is TGCGCCAGCAGCCAGGCGGTAGTTGCAACTAATGAAAAACTGTTTTTT. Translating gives CASSQAVVATNEKLFF.

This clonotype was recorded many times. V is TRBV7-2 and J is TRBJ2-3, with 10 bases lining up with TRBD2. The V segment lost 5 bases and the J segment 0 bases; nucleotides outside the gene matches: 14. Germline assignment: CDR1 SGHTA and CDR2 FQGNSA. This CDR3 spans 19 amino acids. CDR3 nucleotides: TGTGCCAGCAGCACCTCTTTGGGGCTAGCGGGGGAAAGCACAGATACGCAGTATTTT. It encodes CASSTSLGLAGESTDTQYF.

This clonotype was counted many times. The CDR3 sequence: CASSSAGLNSPLHF. The CDR3 region has the DNA TGTGCCAGCAGTTCGGCAGGGTTGAATTCACCCCTCCACTTT. This chain joins TRBV6-5 and TRBJ1-6; D perhaps matches TRBD1 (5 bases). This CDR3 contains 14 residues. Germline V gives CDR1 MNHEY, CDR2 SVGAGI. Trimming left V 4 bases short and J 7 bases short, with 11 bases between.

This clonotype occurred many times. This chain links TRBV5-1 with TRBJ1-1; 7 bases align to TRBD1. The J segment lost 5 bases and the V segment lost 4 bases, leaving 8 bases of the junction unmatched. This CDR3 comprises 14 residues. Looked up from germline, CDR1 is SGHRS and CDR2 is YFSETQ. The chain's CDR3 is CASSTTGVGTEAFF. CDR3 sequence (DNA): TGCGCCAGCAGCACCACAGGGGTTGGGACTGAAGCTTTCTTT. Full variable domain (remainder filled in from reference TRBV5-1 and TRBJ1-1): KAGVTQTPRYLIKTRGQQVTLSCSPISGHRSVSWYQQTPGQGLQFLFEYFSETQRNKGNFPGRFSGRQFSNSRSEMNVSTLELGDSALYLCASSTTGVGTEAFFGQGTRLTVV.

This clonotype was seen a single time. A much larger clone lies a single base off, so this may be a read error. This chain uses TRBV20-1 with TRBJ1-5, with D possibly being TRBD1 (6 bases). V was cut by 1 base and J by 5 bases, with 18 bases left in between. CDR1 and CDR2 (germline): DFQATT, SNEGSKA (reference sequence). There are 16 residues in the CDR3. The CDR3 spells CSARVTTGRIYQPQHF. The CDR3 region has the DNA TGCAGTGCTAGAGTCACTACAGGGCGCATATATCAGCCCCAGCATTTT.

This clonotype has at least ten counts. The CDR3, as DNA: TGCGCCAGCAGCCCCAGGGGGCCAGGGAATTCACCCCTCCACTTT. Its protein product is CASSPRGPGNSPLHF. The J gene is TRBJ1-6, the V gene TRBV5-1; 8 bases are a match to TRBD1. Germline lookup yields CDR1 SGHRS and CDR2 YFSETQ. The CDR3 extends over 15 amino acids. J gave up 7 bases and V 4 bases, and 7 bases lay outside the gene matches. The variable domain in full, with the rest retrieved from reference TRBV5-1 and TRBJ1-6, is KAGVTQTPRYLIKTRGQQVTLSCSPISGHRSVSWYQQTPGQGLQFLFEYFSETQRNKGNFPGRFSGRQFSNSRSEMNVSTLELGDSALYLCASSPRGPGNSPLHFGNGTRLTVT.